This T cell receptor beta chain was found in a study of blood T cell repertoires in COVID-19. Overall study: T cells, B-cell-depleted T cells, or PBMCs provided the cDNA or gDNA that served as material.

Those enrolled in Seattle joined during active infection and were followed longitudinally afterward. The CDR3 has 16 amino acids. The V and J ends lost 1 base and 5 bases respectively, with 14 bases between them. CDR1 and CDR2 (germline): ENHRY, SYGVKD. Source study methods: Researchers report that nucleated cell counts were estimated from reference gene primer amplification. Assay used: immunoSEQ multiplex PCR; TCRdb lists only in-frame clones, some missing. The V and J calls and clone size are taken from that table; D and trimming were inferred from the DNA. The table includes about 320,000 clones, approximately 90% detected once.

The sequencing sample was made of peripheral blood. The sequence was collected from a woman aged 25 to 39 with COVID-19, enrolled during active disease. The gene calls are TRBV10-3 and TRBJ2-2, with a weak D call TRBD2 (5 bases). CDR3 sequence: CAISEWLEWRTGELFF. The CDR3 nucleotides read TGTGCCATCAGTGAGTGGTTAGAATGGAGGACCGGGGAGCTGTTTTTT.